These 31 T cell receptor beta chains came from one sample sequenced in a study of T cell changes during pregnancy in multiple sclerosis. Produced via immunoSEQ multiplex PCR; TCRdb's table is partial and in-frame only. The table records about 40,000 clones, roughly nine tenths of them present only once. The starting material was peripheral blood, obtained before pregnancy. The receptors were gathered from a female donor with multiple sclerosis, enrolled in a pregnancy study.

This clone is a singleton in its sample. The CDR3 DNA follows: TGTGCCAGCAGTCCCGGGACAGTGGCAGCTTTCTTT. It codes for CASSPGTVAAFF. The V gene is TRBV6-6, the J gene TRBJ1-1, with 7 bases identical to TRBD1. Germline V lookup: CDR1 MNHNY, CDR2 SVGAGI (reference sequence). The trim removed 5 bases at V and 10 bases at J, leaving 7 bases unmatched. The CDR3 has 12 amino acids.

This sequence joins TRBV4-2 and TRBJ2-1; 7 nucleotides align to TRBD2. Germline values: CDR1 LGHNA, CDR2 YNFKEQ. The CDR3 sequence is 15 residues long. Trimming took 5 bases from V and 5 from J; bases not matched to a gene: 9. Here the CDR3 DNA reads TGTGCCAGCAGCACCTGGACTAGAGAGAACAATGAGCAGTTCTTC. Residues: CASSTWTRENNEQFF.

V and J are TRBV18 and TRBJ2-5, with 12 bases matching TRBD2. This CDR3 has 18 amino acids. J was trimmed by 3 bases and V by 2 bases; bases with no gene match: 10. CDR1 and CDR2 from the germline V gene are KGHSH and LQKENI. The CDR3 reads CASSPRLAGDPSEETQYF. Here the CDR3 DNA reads TGTGCCAGCTCACCAAGACTAGCGGGAGACCCATCTGAAGAGACCCAGTACTTC.

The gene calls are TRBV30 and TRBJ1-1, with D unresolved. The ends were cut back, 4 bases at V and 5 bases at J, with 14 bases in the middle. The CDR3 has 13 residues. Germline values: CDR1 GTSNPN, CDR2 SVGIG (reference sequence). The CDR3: CAWTPGPTTEAFF. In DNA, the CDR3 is TGTGCCTGGACCCCCGGCCCGACTACTGAAGCTTTCTTT.

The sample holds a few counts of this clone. CDR3 DNA sequence: TGCGCCACCGTCCTAGCGGGCCACAGCTCCTACGAGCAGTACTTC. Protein sequence: CATVLAGHSSYEQYF. V is TRBV10-1 and J is TRBJ2-7; 8 bases map to TRBD2. CDR1 and CDR2 (germline): WNHNN, SYGVQD (reference sequence). This CDR3 has 15 amino acids. With 10 bases clipped from V and 0 bases from J, the junction kept 11 bases outside the gene matches.

CDR3 DNA sequence: TGTGCCAGCAGCTTGGGGGCTATTCCCTACGAGCAGTACTTC. This codes for CASSLGAIPYEQYF. The chain joins TRBV5-6 to TRBJ2-7, with D hard to call. CDR3 length: 14 amino acids. Germline CDR1 and CDR2: SGHDT and YYEEEE. The V and J ends lost 0 bases and 2 bases respectively, with 9 bases between them.

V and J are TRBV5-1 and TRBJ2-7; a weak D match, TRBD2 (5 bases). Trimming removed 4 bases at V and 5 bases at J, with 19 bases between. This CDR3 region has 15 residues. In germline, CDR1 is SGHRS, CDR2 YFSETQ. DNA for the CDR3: TGCGCCAGCAGCGAAGGCACTCAGAGAGGGAACGAGCAGTACTTC. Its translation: CASSEGTQRGNEQYF. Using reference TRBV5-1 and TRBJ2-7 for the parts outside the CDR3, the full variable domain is KAGVTQTPRYLIKTRGQQVTLSCSPISGHRSVSWYQQTPGQGLQFLFEYFSETQRNKGNFPGRFSGRQFSNSRSEMNVSTLELGDSALYLCASSEGTQRGNEQYFGPGTRLTVT.

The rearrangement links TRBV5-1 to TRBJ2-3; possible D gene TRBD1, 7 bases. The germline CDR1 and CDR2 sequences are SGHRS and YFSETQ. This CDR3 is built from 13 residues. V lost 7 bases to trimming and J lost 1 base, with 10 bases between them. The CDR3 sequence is CASSRGGTDTQYF. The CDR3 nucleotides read TGCGCCAGCTCCAGGGGGGGCACAGATACGCAGTATTTT.

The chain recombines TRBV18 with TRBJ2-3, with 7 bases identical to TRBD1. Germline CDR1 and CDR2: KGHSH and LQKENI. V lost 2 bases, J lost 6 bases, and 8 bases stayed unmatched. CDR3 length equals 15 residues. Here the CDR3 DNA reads TGTGCCAGCTCACCAGGGACAGCGTCCTCCGATACGCAGTATTTT. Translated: CASSPGTASSDTQYF. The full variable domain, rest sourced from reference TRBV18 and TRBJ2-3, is NAGVMQNPRHLVRRRGQEARLRCSPMKGHSHVYWYRQLPEEGLKFMVYLQKENIIDESGMPKERFSAEFPKEGPSILRIQQVVRGDSAAYFCASSPGTASSDTQYFGPGTRLTVL.

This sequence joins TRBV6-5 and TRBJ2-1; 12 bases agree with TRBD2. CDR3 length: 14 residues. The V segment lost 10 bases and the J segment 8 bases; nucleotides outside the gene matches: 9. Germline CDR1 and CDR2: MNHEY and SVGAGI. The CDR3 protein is CATKGLAGPDEQFF. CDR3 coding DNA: TGTGCCACGAAGGGACTAGCGGGCCCGGATGAGCAGTTCTTC.

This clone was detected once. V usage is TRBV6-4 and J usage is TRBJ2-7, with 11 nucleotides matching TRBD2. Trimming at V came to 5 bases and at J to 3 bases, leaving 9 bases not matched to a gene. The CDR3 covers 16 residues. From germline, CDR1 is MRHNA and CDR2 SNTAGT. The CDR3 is CASSSHRLAGHYEQYF. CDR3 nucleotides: TGTGCCAGCAGTTCTCATCGACTAGCGGGGCACTACGAGCAGTACTTC.

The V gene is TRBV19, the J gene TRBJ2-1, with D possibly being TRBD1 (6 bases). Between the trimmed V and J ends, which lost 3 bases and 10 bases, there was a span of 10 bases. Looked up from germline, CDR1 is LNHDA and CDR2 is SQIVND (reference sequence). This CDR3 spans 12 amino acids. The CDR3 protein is CASSMDRPEQFF. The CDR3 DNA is TGTGCCAGTAGTATGGACAGACCAGAGCAGTTCTTC.

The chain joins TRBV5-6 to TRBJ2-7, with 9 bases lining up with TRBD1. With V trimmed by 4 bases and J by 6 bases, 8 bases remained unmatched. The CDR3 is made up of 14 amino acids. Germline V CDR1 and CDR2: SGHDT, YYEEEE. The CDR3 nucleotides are TGTGCCAGCAGCCAAGGACAGGGGAGAGGCGAGCAGTACTTC. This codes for CASSQGQGRGEQYF.

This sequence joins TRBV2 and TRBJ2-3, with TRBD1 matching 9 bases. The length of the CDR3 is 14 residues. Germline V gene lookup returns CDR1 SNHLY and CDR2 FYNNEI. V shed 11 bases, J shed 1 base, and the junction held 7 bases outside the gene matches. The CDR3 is CALFRDRGTDTQYF. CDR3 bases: TGTGCCCTATTCCGGGACAGGGGCACAGATACGCAGTATTTT.

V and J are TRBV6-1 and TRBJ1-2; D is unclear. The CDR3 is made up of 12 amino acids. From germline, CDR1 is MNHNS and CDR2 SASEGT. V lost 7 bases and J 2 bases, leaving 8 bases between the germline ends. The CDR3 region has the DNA TGTGCCAGCATGATCGGGAACTATGGCTACACCTTC. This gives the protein CASMIGNYGYTF.

The CDR3 nucleotides are TGTGCCAGCAGCTTGGCCCCCTACGAGCAGTACTTC. It specifies CASSLAPYEQYF. The V call is TRBV7-2, the J call TRBJ2-7; the D is unclear. Trimming pared 3 bases from V and 2 bases from J, leaving 5 bases between. This CDR3 is 12 amino acids long. Germline-derived CDR1 and CDR2 are SGHTA and FQGNSA.

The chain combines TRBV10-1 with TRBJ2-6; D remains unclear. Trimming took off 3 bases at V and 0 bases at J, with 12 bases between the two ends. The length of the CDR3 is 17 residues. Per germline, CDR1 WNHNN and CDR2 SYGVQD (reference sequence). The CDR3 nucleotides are TGCGCCAGCAGTGAATCCTTTTCTTTCTCTGGGGCCAACGTCCTGACTTTC. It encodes CASSESFSFSGANVLTF.

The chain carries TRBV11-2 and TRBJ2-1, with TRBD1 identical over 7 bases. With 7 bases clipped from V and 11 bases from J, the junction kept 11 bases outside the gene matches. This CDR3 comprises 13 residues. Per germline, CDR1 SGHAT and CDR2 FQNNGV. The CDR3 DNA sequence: TGTGCCAGCATTAGACAGGGTATAGACAAGCAGTTCTTC. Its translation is CASIRQGIDKQFF.

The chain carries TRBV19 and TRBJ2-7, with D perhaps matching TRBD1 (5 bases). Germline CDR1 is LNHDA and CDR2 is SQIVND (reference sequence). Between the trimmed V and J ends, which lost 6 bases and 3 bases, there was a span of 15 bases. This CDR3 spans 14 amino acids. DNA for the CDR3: TGTGCCAGTAGGCTAACAGGTTCTAACTACGAGCAGTACTTC. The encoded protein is CASRLTGSNYEQYF.

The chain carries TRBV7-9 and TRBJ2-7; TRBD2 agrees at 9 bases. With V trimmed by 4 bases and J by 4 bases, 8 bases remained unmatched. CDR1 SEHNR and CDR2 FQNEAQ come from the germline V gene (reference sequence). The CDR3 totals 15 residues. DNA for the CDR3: TGTGCCAGCAGCTACGGACTAGCGACAAATTACGAGCAGTACTTC. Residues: CASSYGLATNYEQYF.

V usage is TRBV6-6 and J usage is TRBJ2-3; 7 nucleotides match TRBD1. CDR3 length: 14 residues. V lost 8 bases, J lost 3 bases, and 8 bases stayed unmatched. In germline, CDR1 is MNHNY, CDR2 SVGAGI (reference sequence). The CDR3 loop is CASGREQGTDTQYF. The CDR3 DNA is TGTGCCAGCGGACGGGAACAGGGGACAGATACGCAGTATTTT.

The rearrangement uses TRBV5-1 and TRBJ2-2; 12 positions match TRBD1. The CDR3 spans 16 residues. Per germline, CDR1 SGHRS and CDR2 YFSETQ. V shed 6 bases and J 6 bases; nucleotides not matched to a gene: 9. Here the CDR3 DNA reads TGCGCCAGCACCTCGACGGGACAGGGGGCGTCCGGGGAGCTGTTTTTT. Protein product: CASTSTGQGASGELFF.

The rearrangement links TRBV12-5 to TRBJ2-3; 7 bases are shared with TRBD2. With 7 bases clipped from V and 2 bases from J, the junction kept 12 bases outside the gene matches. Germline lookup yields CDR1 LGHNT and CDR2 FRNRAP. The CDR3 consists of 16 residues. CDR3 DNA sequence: TGTGCTAGTGCCGGGGGGTCGGGGGGTTTCACAGATACGCAGTATTTT. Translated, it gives CASAGGSGGFTDTQYF.

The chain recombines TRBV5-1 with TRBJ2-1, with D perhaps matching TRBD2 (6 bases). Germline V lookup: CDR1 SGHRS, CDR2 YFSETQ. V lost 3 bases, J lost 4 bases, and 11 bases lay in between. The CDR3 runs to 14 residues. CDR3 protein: CASSSGREYNEQFF. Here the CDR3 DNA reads TGCGCCAGCAGCTCGGGTCGGGAGTACAATGAGCAGTTCTTC.

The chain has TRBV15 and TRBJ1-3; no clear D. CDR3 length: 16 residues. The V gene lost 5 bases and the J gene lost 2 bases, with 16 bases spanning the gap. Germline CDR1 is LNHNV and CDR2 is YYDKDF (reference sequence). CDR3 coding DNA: TGTGCCACCAGCCACCGGGCTCCGGGGACTGGAAACACCATATATTTT. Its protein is CATSHRAPGTGNTIYF.

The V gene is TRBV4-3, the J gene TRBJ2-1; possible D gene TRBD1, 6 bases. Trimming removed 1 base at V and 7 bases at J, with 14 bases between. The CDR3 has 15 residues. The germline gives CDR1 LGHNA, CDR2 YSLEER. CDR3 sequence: CASSQGQGLGNEQFF. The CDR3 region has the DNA TGCGCCAGCAGCCAAGGGCAGGGGTTAGGAAATGAGCAGTTCTTC.

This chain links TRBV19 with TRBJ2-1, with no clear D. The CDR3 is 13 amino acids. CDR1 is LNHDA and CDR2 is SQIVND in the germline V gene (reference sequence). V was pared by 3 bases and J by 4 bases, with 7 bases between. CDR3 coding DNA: TGTGCCAGTAGTATTAGCTCATACAATGAGCAGTTCTTC. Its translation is CASSISSYNEQFF.

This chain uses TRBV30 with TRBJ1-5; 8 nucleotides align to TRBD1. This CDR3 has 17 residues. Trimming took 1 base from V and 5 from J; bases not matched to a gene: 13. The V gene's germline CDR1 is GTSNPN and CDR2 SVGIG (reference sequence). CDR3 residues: CAWSDVSRTGPHQPQHF. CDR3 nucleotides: TGTGCCTGGAGTGACGTATCCAGGACAGGGCCCCATCAGCCCCAGCATTTT.

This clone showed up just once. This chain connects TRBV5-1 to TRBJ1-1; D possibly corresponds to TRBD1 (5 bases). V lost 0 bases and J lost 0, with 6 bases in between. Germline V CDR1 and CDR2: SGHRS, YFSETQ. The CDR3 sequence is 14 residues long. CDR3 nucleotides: TGCGCCAGCAGCTTGGACAGGTTGAACACTGAAGCTTTCTTT. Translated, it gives CASSLDRLNTEAFF.

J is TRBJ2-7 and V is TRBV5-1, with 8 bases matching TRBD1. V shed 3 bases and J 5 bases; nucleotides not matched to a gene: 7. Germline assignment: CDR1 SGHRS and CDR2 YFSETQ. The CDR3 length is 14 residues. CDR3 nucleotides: TGCGCCAGCAGCTCCTCACAGGGGGTCCACGAGCAGTACTTC. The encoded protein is CASSSSQGVHEQYF.

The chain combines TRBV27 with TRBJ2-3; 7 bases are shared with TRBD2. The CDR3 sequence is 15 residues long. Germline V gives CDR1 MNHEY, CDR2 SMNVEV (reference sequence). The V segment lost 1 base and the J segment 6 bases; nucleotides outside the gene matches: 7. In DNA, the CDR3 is TGTGCCAGCAGTTTATTAGGCGGGAGAACCGATACGCAGTATTTT. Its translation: CASSLLGGRTDTQYF.